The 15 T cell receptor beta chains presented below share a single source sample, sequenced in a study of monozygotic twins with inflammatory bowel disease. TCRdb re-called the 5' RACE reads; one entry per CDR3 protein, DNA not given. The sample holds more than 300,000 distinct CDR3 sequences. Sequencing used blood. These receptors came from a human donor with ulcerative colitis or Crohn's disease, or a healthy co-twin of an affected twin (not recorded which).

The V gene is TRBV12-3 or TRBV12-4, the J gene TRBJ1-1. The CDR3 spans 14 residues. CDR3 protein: CASTLRSGNTEAFF.

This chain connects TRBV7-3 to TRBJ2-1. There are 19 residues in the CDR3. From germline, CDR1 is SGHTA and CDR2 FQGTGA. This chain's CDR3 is CASSSKFLGGTRSYNEQFF.

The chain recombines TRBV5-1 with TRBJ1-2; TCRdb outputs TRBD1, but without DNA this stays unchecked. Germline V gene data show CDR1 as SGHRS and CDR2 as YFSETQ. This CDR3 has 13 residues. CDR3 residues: CASSTGQGGGYTF. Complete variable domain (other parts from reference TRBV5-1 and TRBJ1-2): KAGVTQTPRYLIKTRGQQVTLSCSPISGHRSVSWYQQTPGQGLQFLFEYFSETQRNKGNFPGRFSGRQFSNSRSEMNVSTLELGDSALYLCASSTGQGGGYTFGSGTRLTVV.

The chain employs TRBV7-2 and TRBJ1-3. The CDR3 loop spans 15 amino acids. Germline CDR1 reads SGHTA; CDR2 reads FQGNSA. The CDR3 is CASSPSGGLGNTIYF.

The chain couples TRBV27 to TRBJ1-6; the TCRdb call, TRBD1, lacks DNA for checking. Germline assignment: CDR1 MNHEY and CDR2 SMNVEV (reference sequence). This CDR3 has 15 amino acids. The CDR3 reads CASSEPGQSNSPLHF.

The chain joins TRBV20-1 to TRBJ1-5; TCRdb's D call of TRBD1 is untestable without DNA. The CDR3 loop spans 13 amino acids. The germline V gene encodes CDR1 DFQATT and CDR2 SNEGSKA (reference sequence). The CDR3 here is CSAMGQDNQPQHF.

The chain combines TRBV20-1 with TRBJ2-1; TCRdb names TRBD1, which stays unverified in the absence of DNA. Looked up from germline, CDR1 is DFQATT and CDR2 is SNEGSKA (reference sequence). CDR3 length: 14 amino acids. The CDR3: CSAIGTGGINEQFF.

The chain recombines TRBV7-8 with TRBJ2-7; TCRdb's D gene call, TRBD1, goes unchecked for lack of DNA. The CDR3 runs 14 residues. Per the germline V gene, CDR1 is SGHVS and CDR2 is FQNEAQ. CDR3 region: CASSVRSTGYEQYF. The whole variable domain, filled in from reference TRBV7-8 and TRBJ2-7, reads GAGVSQSPRYKVAKRGQDVALRCDPISGHVSLFWYQQALGQGPEFLTYFQNEAQLDKSGLPSDRFFAERPEGSVSTLKIQRTQQEDSAVYLCASSVRSTGYEQYFGPGTRLTVT.

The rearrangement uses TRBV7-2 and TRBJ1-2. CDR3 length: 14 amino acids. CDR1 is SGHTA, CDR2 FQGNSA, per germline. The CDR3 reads CASSPQLDVWGYTF.

The CDR3: CATSSPTAPRKTGELFF. This rearrangement joins TRBV15 to TRBJ2-2; the TCRdb call, TRBD1, lacks DNA for checking. Per germline, CDR1 LNHNV and CDR2 YYDKDF (reference sequence). This CDR3 is built from 17 residues.

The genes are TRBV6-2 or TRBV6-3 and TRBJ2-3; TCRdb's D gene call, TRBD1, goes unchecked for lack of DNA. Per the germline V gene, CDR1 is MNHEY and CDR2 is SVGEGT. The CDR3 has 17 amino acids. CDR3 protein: CASSLIGQLLGADTQYF.

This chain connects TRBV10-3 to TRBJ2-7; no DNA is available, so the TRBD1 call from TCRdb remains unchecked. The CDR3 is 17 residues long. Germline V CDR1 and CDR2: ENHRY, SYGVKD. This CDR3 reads CAISESVAGARSYEQYF.

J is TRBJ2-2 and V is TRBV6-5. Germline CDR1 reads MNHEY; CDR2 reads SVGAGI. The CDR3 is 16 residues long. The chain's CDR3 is CASSYQLPQNTGELFF.

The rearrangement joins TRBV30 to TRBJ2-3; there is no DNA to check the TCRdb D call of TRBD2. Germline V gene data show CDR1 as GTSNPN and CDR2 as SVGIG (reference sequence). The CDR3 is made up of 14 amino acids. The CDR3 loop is CAWGVAGGTDTQYF.

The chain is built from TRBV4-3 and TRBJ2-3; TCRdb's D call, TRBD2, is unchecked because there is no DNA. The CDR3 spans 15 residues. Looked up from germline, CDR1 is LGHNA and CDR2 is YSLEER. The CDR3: CASSLSGDRADTQYF.